The rows below give T cell receptor beta chains drawn from one sample of a study of blood T cells in healthy people across ages. Via MiXCR, TCRdb re-called the 5' RACE reads, giving one row per CDR3 protein. The repertoire has over 1.5 million distinct CDR3 sequences, 49% of them found once; the top ten carry around 2.1%. The sample taken for sequencing was blood. The receptors derive from a woman aged 35 to 49 in good health. CDR3s include the opening cysteine and the closing phenylalanine or tryptophan. The D gene is left open where the match is weak. Expanded clones get a size class; other rows say once, few or many, or leave the size out.

d_call	clone_size	v_call	j_call	cdr3_aa	cdr3_nt
TRBD1	-	TRBV12-3/TRBV12-4	TRBJ1-2	CASRSDRGARYGYTF	TGTGCCAGCAGATCCGACAGGGGAGCTCGGTATGGCTACACCTTC
TRBD1	-	TRBV3-1	TRBJ1-4	CASSPTTGPEKLFF	TGTGCCAGCAGCCCGACGACAGGGCCAGAAAAACTGTTTTTT
-	few	TRBV9	TRBJ2-1	CASSVVGTDPGEQFF	TGTGCCAGCAGCGTAGTCGGGACGGACCCAGGTGAGCAGTTCTTC
-	-	TRBV20-1	TRBJ2-6	CSARDHRATSGANVQTF	TGCAGTGCTAGAGATCACAGGGCCACCTCTGGGGCCAACGTCCAGACTTTC
TRBD1	few	TRBV7-9	TRBJ2-7	CASSFWTGMGEQYF	TGTGCCAGCAGCTTTTGGACAGGGATGGGGGAGCAGTACTTC
TRBD2	few	TRBV4-3	TRBJ2-5	CASSPESGGGYETQYF	TGCGCCAGCAGCCCCGAGAGCGGGGGGGGATATGAGACCCAGTACTTC
-	few	TRBV29-1	TRBJ2-3	CSVEPPLESGSTDTQYF	TGCAGCGTTGAACCCCCACTCGAGTCAGGGAGCACAGATACGCAGTATTTT
-	-	TRBV5-1	TRBJ2-1	CASSILGAVNNEQFF	TGCGCCAGCAGCATCCTGGGGGCCGTGAACAATGAGCAGTTCTTC
-	-	TRBV20-1	TRBJ2-3	CSAESGGPLTDTQYF	TGCAGTGCTGAGAGCGGAGGTCCACTCACAGATACGCAGTATTTT
-	-	TRBV6-1	TRBJ2-3	CATCVGGSTDTQYF	TGTGCCACCTGTGTCGGCGGCAGCACAGATACGCAGTATTTT
-	once	TRBV20-1	TRBJ1-2	CSARVGTGYTF	TGCAGTGCTAGAGTGGGCACTGGCTACACCTTC
TRBD2	few	TRBV11-1	TRBJ2-3	CASSFPPQLAGVTDTQYF	TGTGCCAGCAGCTTTCCCCCTCAACTAGCGGGGGTGACAGATACGCAGTATTTT
-	few	TRBV3-1	TRBJ2-1	CASSQGVTHNEQFF	TGTGCCAGCAGCCAAGGGGTTACTCACAATGAGCAGTTCTTC
-	-	TRBV6-1	TRBJ2-7	CASSEWGRGAYEQYF	TGTGCCAGCAGTGAATGGGGCAGGGGAGCCTACGAGCAGTACTTC
TRBD1	few	TRBV6-2/TRBV6-3	TRBJ2-1	CASSRGTGGTMRQFF	TGTGCCAGCAGTCGTGGGACAGGGGGAACAATGAGGCAGTTCTTC
TRBD2	-	TRBV5-1	TRBJ2-3	CASSSGWGGSTDTQYF	TGCGCCAGCAGCTCGGGATGGGGGGGGAGCACAGATACGCAGTATTTT
-	-	TRBV2	TRBJ2-7	CASTDNRDSSYEQYF	TGTGCCAGCACCGACAACCGGGACTCGTCCTACGAGCAGTACTTC
-	few	TRBV29-1	TRBJ1-1	CSVAQGRTEAFF	TGCAGCGTTGCTCAGGGGCGCACTGAAGCTTTCTTT
-	few	TRBV29-1	TRBJ2-3	CSVSKPTGSTDTQYF	TGCAGCGTATCAAAACCGACTGGGAGCACAGATACGCAGTATTTT
-	-	TRBV12-3/TRBV12-4	TRBJ2-5	CASSLKQDRVPGQETQYF	TGTGCCAGCAGTTTAAAGCAGGATCGGGTCCCAGGGCAAGAGACCCAGTACTTC
-	-	TRBV6-2/TRBV6-3	TRBJ1-1	CASSYSRGVGTEAFF	TGTGCCAGCAGTTACTCGAGAGGGGTGGGCACTGAAGCTTTCTTT
-	-	TRBV6-1	TRBJ1-4	CASSEKNEKLFF	TGTGCCAGCAGTGAAAAGAATGAAAAACTGTTTTTT
-	-	TRBV11-2	TRBJ2-5	CASSLDWIKKETQYF	TGTGCCAGCAGCTTAGACTGGATTAAAAAAGAGACCCAGTACTTC
TRBD1	-	TRBV20-1	TRBJ1-1	CSARWALDRYTEAFF	TGCAGTGCTAGATGGGCGTTGGACAGGTACACTGAAGCTTTCTTT
TRBD2	-	TRBV27	TRBJ2-5	CASSFGLAGGLETQYF	TGTGCCAGCAGTTTCGGACTAGCGGGGGGATTAGAGACCCAGTACTTC
-	-	TRBV6-2/TRBV6-3	TRBJ2-5	CASSYRWGTETQYF	TGTGCCAGCAGTTATCGATGGGGTACAGAGACCCAGTACTTC
TRBD1	-	TRBV6-6	TRBJ1-2	CASSDSTGGDGYTF	TGTGCCAGCAGTGACTCCACAGGGGGCGACGGCTACACCTTC
-	few	TRBV4-3	TRBJ2-3	CASSQDWGATTDTQYF	TGCGCCAGCAGCCAAGATTGGGGGGCCACCACAGATACGCAGTATTTT
TRBD1	-	TRBV7-8	TRBJ2-7	CASSVTGTGSSYEQYF	TGTGCCAGCAGCGTGACCGGGACAGGAAGCTCCTACGAGCAGTACTTC
-	-	TRBV6-1	TRBJ2-7	CASSLPAAGFSSYEQYF	TGTGCCAGCAGCCTCCCAGCTGCGGGCTTTAGCTCCTACGAGCAGTACTTC
-	-	TRBV6-2/TRBV6-3	TRBJ2-7	CASSMLGYEQYF	TGTGCCAGCAGCATGCTCGGCTACGAGCAGTACTTC
TRBD2	-	TRBV7-2	TRBJ2-1	CASSSVRGDSYNEQFF	TGTGCCAGCAGTTCTGTTCGGGGGGACTCCTACAATGAGCAGTTCTTC
-	-	TRBV6-2/TRBV6-3	TRBJ1-5	CASSWAGSNQPQHF	TGTGCCAGCAGTTGGGCGGGGAGCAATCAGCCCCAGCATTTT
TRBD1	-	TRBV7-8	TRBJ1-6	CASSLALRGNSPLHF	TGTGCCAGCAGCTTAGCGCTCAGGGGGAATTCACCCCTCCACTTT
-	-	TRBV6-2/TRBV6-3	TRBJ2-3	CASRPFRGVGTDTQYF	TGTGCCAGCAGGCCCTTCAGGGGGGTCGGCACAGATACGCAGTATTTT
TRBD2	-	TRBV20-1	TRBJ2-7	CSARDYQRGGPAYEQYF	TGCAGTGCTAGAGATTACCAGCGGGGGGGACCAGCCTACGAGCAGTACTTC
-	-	TRBV7-2	TRBJ2-5	CASSIRRETQYF	TGTGCCAGCAGCATTCGAAGGGAGACCCAGTACTTC
TRBD2	-	TRBV20-1	TRBJ2-5	CSAITLAAQETQYF	TGCAGTGCTATAACACTAGCGGCACAAGAGACCCAGTACTTC
TRBD2	few	TRBV20-1	TRBJ2-1	CSARDLGLAGGHGEQFF	TGCAGTGCTAGAGATCTTGGTCTAGCGGGGGGGCACGGTGAGCAGTTCTTC
TRBD1	-	TRBV5-1	TRBJ1-2	CASSSWTGLEGTF	TGCGCCAGCAGCTCGTGGACAGGCTTGGAGGGCACCTTC
TRBD2	-	TRBV7-2	TRBJ2-3	CASSLAGLPTDTQYF	TGTGCCAGCAGCCTAGCGGGACTACCCACAGATACGCAGTATTTT
TRBD1	-	TRBV3-1	TRBJ2-1	CASSPDWTGPYEQFF	TGTGCCAGCAGCCCAGACTGGACAGGCCCCTATGAGCAGTTCTTC